This T cell receptor (beta chain) emerged from a study of identifying expanded T cells in peripheral blood. Some clones are missing from TCRdb's copy, which holds only in-frame ones; the method was immunoSEQ multiplex PCR. This table holds about 80,000 clones, 88% found once. Notes on the study in general: Approximately 2-week clone count variance significantly increased as total template count grew. Differentially abundant clones: 0.95 to 1.5 between replicates, 15 to 17 at about 13 days, more than 18 at four.

Losses at the gene ends were 1 base for V and 6 bases for J; bases not matched to a gene: 3. This CDR3 comprises 14 residues. Germline values: CDR1 MNHEY, CDR2 SMNVEV (reference sequence). Turning to this clone: Its antigen remains unknown.

The sequence derives from a person aged 18 to 70 in good health. V and J are TRBV27 and TRBJ2-1, with TRBD2 matching 7 bases. The sequenced sample consisted of blood. DNA of the CDR3: TGTGCCAGCAGTTTATTCGGGGGGATCAATGAGCAGTTCTTC. Its translation is CASSLFGGINEQFF.